The 27 T cell receptor beta chains below were found in one sample sequenced in a study of blood T cell repertoires in COVID-19. The repertoire was sequenced with immunoSEQ multiplex PCR; TCRdb's copy has only in-frame clones and lacks some. Here the sample spans more than 200,000 clones, about 87% being singletons. The sequencing sample was made of peripheral blood. The receptors shown here come from a man aged 65 to 85 with acute or convalescent COVID-19.

The CDR3, as DNA: TGTGCCAGCAGCCCCGGGGGGCGGGGGGCCTACGAGCAGTACTTC. Translation: CASSPGGRGAYEQYF. The chain couples TRBV5-6 to TRBJ2-7, with 8 bases matching TRBD2. Trimming cost V 4 bases and J 2 bases; bases outside gene matches: 8. Germline V gives CDR1 SGHDT, CDR2 YYEEEE. CDR3 size: 15 residues.

The chain has TRBV18 and TRBJ2-3; D is perhaps TRBD2 (6 bases). CDR3 length: 16 residues. V gave up 4 bases and J gave up 6 bases, with 20 bases separating them. Germline CDR1 KGHSH, CDR2 LQKENI. CDR3 sequence: CASSLRDSLTRDTQYF. The CDR3 DNA reads TGTGCCAGCTCACTAAGGGACTCGCTGACGCGGGATACGCAGTATTTT.

The V gene is TRBV6-5, the J gene TRBJ1-5; D may be TRBD1 (5 bases). The V gene's germline CDR1 is MNHEY and CDR2 SVGAGI. The CDR3 contains 14 residues. Trimming removed 6 bases from V and 4 bases from J, with 13 bases in between. The DNA of the CDR3 is TGTGCCAGCAGCAAAGGGGCTTATAATCAGCCCCAGCATTTT. Its translation is CASSKGAYNQPQHF.

In this sample, this clone turned up a few times. The gene calls are TRBV10-3 and TRBJ1-6; TRBD1 matches at 10 bases. Germline V lookup: CDR1 ENHRY, CDR2 SYGVKD. V lost 7 bases, J lost 8 bases, and 8 bases stayed unmatched. CDR3 length: 15 residues. CDR3 residues: CAIKGTGVSDSPLHF. The DNA of the CDR3 is TGTGCCATCAAGGGGACAGGGGTCTCGGATTCACCCCTCCACTTT.

The CDR3 nucleotides are TGTGCCAGCAGTGGCGCTAGCGGGATAAAGGACAATGAGCAGTTCTTC. It encodes CASSGASGIKDNEQFF. The J gene is TRBJ2-1, the V gene TRBV6-6; the match to TRBD2 covers 9 bases. The CDR3 is 16 amino acids. The germline V gene has CDR1 MNHNY and CDR2 SVGAGI (reference sequence). The V and J ends lost 5 bases and 5 bases, in that order; junction bases with no gene match: 10.

The chain has TRBV7-9 and TRBJ2-2; TRBD2 matches at 9 bases. The CDR3 spans 15 residues. With V trimmed by 9 bases and J by 6 bases, 11 bases remained unmatched. Germline CDR1 and CDR2: SEHNR and FQNEAQ (reference sequence). CDR3 region: CASYGTSISAGELFF. In nucleotides, the CDR3 is TGTGCCAGTTACGGGACTAGCATCTCTGCCGGGGAGCTGTTTTTT.

Comments on this clone: At the DNA level, this CDR3 is encoded by other sequences in the same sample as well. The chain recombines TRBV12-3 or TRBV12-4 with TRBJ1-1, with D tentatively TRBD1 (6 bases). This CDR3 region has 13 residues. Trimming left V 5 bases short and J 1 base short, with 8 bases between. CDR3 in DNA: TGTGCCAGCAGTATCAGGGGGAACACTGAAGCTTTCTTT. Residues: CASSIRGNTEAFF.

This clone was detected only once. The chain couples TRBV27 to TRBJ2-1, with 9 bases matching TRBD1. Losses at the gene ends were 8 bases for V and 4 bases for J; bases not matched to a gene: 9. In germline, CDR1 is MNHEY, CDR2 SMNVEV (reference sequence). The CDR3 loop spans 15 amino acids. CDR3 amino acids: CASSFTGQGYNEQFF. DNA for the CDR3: TGTGCCAGCTCCTTCACGGGACAGGGATACAATGAGCAGTTCTTC.

This clone was seen just once. This chain links TRBV9 with TRBJ2-7, with 15 bases matching TRBD2. Per the germline V gene, CDR1 is SGDLS and CDR2 is YYNGEE. V shed 5 bases and J 1 base; nucleotides not matched to a gene: 10. This CDR3 contains 18 residues. CDR3 sequence (DNA): TGTGCCAGCAGTCGGTCCGCGGGACTAGCGGGGGGTTCCTACGAGCAGTACTTC. Translation: CASSRSAGLAGGSYEQYF.

The table lists this clone with a count of one. The chain employs TRBV12-3 or TRBV12-4 and TRBJ1-1; D not certain. This CDR3 spans 11 amino acids. The germline V and J ends were trimmed by 6 bases and 4 bases, with 6 bases remaining between them. The CDR3 protein is CASRRGTEAFF. CDR3 nucleotides: TGTGCCAGCAGGCGGGGCACTGAAGCTTTCTTT.

This clone was counted between two and nine times. The chain couples TRBV2 to TRBJ2-7; TRBD1 is a possible D gene (5 bases). The CDR3 contains 11 residues. Trimming cost V 6 bases and J 7 bases, with 10 bases left between them. Per germline, CDR1 SNHLY and CDR2 FYNNEI. Written as DNA, the CDR3 is TGTGCCAGCAGGGACAAAATAGAGCAGTACTTC. Translated: CASRDKIEQYF.

The gene calls are TRBV19 and TRBJ2-7; 10 positions agree with TRBD2. This CDR3 spans 13 amino acids. The germline CDR1 and CDR2 sequences are LNHDA and SQIVND (reference sequence). Unmatched junction bases numbered 7, after V lost 8 bases and J lost 6 bases. For the CDR3, the DNA is TGTGCCAGTTCTAGCGGGAGTTTACCCGAGCAGTACTTC. Translation gives CASSSGSLPEQYF.

The V call is TRBV6-4, the J call TRBJ1-1; 7 bases line up with TRBD1. CDR3 length: 12 residues. Germline CDR1 and CDR2: MRHNA and SNTAGT. V trimming: 4 bases; J trimming: 10 bases; junction bases outside the gene matches: 6. The DNA for the CDR3 is TGTGCCAGCAGTGCCTCAGGGGGTGCAGCTTTCTTT. As protein: CASSASGGAAFF.

The chain carries TRBV6-5 and TRBJ2-1; TRBD2 might be the D (6 bases). The CDR3 covers 15 residues. V lost 5 bases, J lost 2 bases, and 13 bases lay in between. Germline CDR1 reads MNHEY; CDR2 reads SVGAGI. CDR3 nucleotide sequence: TGTGCCAGCAGTACCGGGACTTCCCCCTACAATGAGCAGTTCTTC. It specifies CASSTGTSPYNEQFF.

V gene TRBV3-1 (or the pseudogene TRBV3-2) combines with J gene TRBJ1-1; the D gene is possibly TRBD1 (6 bases). CDR3 length equals 15 residues. V was pared by 6 bases and J by 2 bases, with 16 bases between. Germline loops: CDR1 LGHDT, CDR2 YNNKEL (reference sequence). The chain's CDR3 is CASSHRVTTNTEAFF. CDR3 DNA sequence: TGTGCCAGCAGTCACAGGGTCACAACCAACACTGAAGCTTTCTTT.

The chain joins TRBV7-2 to TRBJ2-1; D is perhaps TRBD1 (6 bases). Trimming stripped 8 bases from V and 5 bases from J, with 16 bases between. Germline V CDR1 and CDR2: SGHTA, FQGNSA. The CDR3 extends over 14 amino acids. The CDR3 DNA reads as TGTGCCAGCCTACCCGGGACAATCCACAATGAGCAGTTCTTC. Translation: CASLPGTIHNEQFF.

V and J are TRBV30 and TRBJ2-5; maybe TRBD2 (6 bases). The CDR3 covers 16 residues. CDR1 is GTSNPN, CDR2 SVGIG, per germline (reference sequence). Trimming removed 5 bases from V and 2 bases from J, with 21 bases in between. The CDR3 region has the DNA TGTGCCTGGGCCCAAACTAGCCCGAGGCGGCAAGAGACCCAGTACTTC. As protein: CAWAQTSPRRQETQYF.

CDR3 amino acids: CASSLREDRGNQPQHF. The CDR3 nucleotides are TGTGCCAGCAGCTTACGGGAAGACAGGGGAAATCAGCCCCAGCATTTT. The chain has TRBV7-8 and TRBJ1-5; 8 bases fit TRBD1. V dropped 2 bases and J dropped 4; count of bases not matched to a gene: 7. Per germline, CDR1 SGHVS and CDR2 FQNEAQ. The CDR3 runs to 16 residues.

The chain combines TRBV5-1 with TRBJ2-5, with 8 bases identical to TRBD1. The V gene end was trimmed by 3 bases and the J gene end by 2 bases; junction bases not matched to a gene: 3. From germline, CDR1 is SGHRS and CDR2 YFSETQ. This CDR3 has 14 amino acids. The CDR3 nucleotides read TGCGCCAGCAGCTCCGGGACAGGACAAGAGACCCAGTACTTC. It specifies CASSSGTGQETQYF.

The V gene is TRBV28, the J gene TRBJ1-2, with unresolved D. Trimming shortened V by 7 bases and J by 1 base, and 10 bases separated the two germline ends. From germline, CDR1 is MDHEN and CDR2 SYDVKM. There are 13 residues in the CDR3. The DNA for the CDR3 is TGTGCCAGCACCGACACCTTTAACTATGGCTACACCTTC. Protein sequence: CASTDTFNYGYTF.

This chain links TRBV9 with TRBJ2-5; TRBD1 aligns across 7 bases. The J segment lost 5 bases and the V segment lost 4 bases, leaving 14 bases of the junction unmatched. The CDR3 totals 16 residues. Germline V gives CDR1 SGDLS, CDR2 YYNGEE. The CDR3: CASSLGQAAWTETQYF. CDR3 bases: TGTGCCAGCAGCTTAGGACAGGCCGCTTGGACGGAGACCCAGTACTTC.

The rearrangement uses TRBV24-1 and TRBJ2-2; TRBD2 agrees at 7 bases. The trim removed 3 bases at V and 6 bases at J, leaving 6 bases unmatched. CDR3 length: 15 amino acids. The germline V gene has CDR1 KGHDR and CDR2 SFDVKD. CDR3 loop: CATSDPGLVPGELFF. Here the CDR3 DNA reads TGTGCCACCAGTGATCCTGGACTAGTCCCCGGGGAGCTGTTTTTT.

This chain uses TRBV11-3 with TRBJ2-7, with TRBD1 matching 10 bases. Per the germline V gene, CDR1 is SGHNT and CDR2 is YENEEA. The CDR3 contains 15 residues. Losses at the gene ends were 3 bases for V and 1 base for J; bases not matched to a gene: 3. In DNA, the CDR3 is TGTGCCAGCAGCTTGGGACAGGGGAAATCCTACGAGCAGTACTTC. Translating gives CASSLGQGKSYEQYF.

The chain links TRBV7-6 to TRBJ2-7; the D gene is possibly TRBD1 (5 bases). This CDR3 comprises 14 residues. Trimming pared 1 base from V and 3 bases from J, leaving 10 bases between. The germline CDR1 and CDR2 sequences are SGHVS and FNYEAQ. The CDR3: CASSLDPGNYEQYF. CDR3 coding DNA: TGTGCCAGCAGCTTAGATCCAGGGAACTACGAGCAGTACTTC.

The chain uses TRBV7-3 and TRBJ2-2; 9 positions match TRBD2. V trimming: 3 bases; J trimming: 2 bases; junction bases outside the gene matches: 4. The length of the CDR3 is 16 residues. Germline values: CDR1 SGHTA, CDR2 FQGTGA. Written as DNA, the CDR3 is TGTGCCAGCAGCTTGTCTAGCGGGACTAACACCGGGGAGCTGTTTTTT. Translation: CASSLSSGTNTGELFF.

V gene TRBV7-3 combines with J gene TRBJ1-1; D perhaps matches TRBD1 (6 bases). Germline-derived CDR1 and CDR2 are SGHTA and FQGTGA. Trimming left V 5 bases short and J 7 bases short, with 8 bases between. The CDR3 contains 11 residues. CDR3 sequence reads: CASSRGGEAFF. The CDR3 DNA follows: TGTGCCAGCAGCCGAGGGGGTGAAGCTTTCTTT.

V and J are TRBV6-2 or TRBV6-3 and TRBJ1-5, with a weak D call TRBD1 (5 bases). Germline V gives CDR1 MNHEY, CDR2 SVGEGT. This CDR3 spans 14 amino acids. V was trimmed by 2 bases and J by 7 bases, leaving 12 bases between them. The DNA of the CDR3 is TGTGCCAGCAGTTACGGATCAGGGAAACAGCCCCAGCATTTT. Protein sequence: CASSYGSGKQPQHF.